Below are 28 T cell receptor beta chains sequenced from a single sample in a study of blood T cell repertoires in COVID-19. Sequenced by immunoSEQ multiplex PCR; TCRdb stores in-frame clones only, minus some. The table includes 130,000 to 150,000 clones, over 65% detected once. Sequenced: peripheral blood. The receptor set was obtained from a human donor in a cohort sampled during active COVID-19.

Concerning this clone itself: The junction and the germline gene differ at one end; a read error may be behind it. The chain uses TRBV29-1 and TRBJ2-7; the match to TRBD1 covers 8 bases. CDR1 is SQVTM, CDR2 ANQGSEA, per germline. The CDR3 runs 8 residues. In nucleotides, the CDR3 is TGCAGCGGGTGGGACAGGCCCTTC. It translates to CSGWDRPF.

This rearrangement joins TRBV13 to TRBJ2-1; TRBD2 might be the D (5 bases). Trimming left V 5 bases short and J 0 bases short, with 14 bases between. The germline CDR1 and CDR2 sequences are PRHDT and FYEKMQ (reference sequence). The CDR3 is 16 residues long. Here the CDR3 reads CASSGVSGSSYNEQFF. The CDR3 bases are TGTGCCAGCAGCGGAGTCTCGGGAAGCTCCTACAATGAGCAGTTCTTC.

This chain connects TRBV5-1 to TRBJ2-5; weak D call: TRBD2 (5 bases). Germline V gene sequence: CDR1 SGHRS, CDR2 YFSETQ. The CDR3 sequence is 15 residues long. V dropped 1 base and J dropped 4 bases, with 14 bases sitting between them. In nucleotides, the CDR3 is TGCGCCAGCAGCTTGCCTGACGGGAAGGGAGAGACCCAGTACTTC. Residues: CASSLPDGKGETQYF.

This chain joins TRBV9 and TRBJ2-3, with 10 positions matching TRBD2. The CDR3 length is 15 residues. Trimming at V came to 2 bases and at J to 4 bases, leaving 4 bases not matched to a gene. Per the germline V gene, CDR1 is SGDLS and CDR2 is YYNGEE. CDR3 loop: CASSVSSGSSDTQYF. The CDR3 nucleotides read TGTGCCAGCAGCGTTTCTAGCGGGAGCTCAGATACGCAGTATTTT.

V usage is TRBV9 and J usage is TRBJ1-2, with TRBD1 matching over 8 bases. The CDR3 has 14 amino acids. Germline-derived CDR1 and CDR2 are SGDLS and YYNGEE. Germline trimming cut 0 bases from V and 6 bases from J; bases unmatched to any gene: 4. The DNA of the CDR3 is TGTGCCAGCAGCGTAGGGACAGGGATGGATGGCTACACCTTC. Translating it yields CASSVGTGMDGYTF.

The DNA of the CDR3 is TGTGCCTGGAGTGTAGGCCCGGGTATGAACACTGAAGCTTTCTTT. It specifies CAWSVGPGMNTEAFF. This chain links TRBV30 with TRBJ1-1; D is unclear. The V gene lost 0 bases and the J gene lost 0 bases, with 11 bases spanning the gap. The CDR3 runs to 15 residues. From germline, CDR1 is GTSNPN and CDR2 SVGIG (reference sequence).

DNA of the CDR3: TGTGCCAGCAGTTACTCTTCCCCGGGGGACAATGAGCAGTTCTTC. Its translation is CASSYSSPGDNEQFF. V is TRBV6-5 and J is TRBJ2-1; possible D gene TRBD2, 6 bases. Per germline, CDR1 MNHEY and CDR2 SVGAGI. CDR3 size: 15 residues. Deletions cut 0 bases from V and 5 bases from J, with 11 bases between.

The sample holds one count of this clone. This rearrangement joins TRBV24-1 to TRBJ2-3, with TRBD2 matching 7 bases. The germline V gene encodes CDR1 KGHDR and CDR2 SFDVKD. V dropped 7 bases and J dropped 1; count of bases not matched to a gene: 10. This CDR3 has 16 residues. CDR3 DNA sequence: TGTGCCACCAGCCCTACTCGGGGGGTCGGCACAGATACGCAGTATTTT. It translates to CATSPTRGVGTDTQYF.

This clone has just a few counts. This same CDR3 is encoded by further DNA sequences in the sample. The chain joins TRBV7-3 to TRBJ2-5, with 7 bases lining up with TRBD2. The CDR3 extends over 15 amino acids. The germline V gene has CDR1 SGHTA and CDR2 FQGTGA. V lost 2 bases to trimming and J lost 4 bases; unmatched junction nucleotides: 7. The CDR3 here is CASSLGGGGRETQYF. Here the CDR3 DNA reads TGTGCCAGCAGCTTAGGTGGGGGAGGGAGAGAGACCCAGTACTTC.

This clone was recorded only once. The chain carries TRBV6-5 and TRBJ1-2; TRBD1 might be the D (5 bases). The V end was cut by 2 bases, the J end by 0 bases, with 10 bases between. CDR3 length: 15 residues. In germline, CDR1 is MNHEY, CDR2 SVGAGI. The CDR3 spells CASSYGAASNYGYTF. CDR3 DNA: TGTGCCAGCAGTTACGGGGCAGCTTCTAACTATGGCTACACCTTC.

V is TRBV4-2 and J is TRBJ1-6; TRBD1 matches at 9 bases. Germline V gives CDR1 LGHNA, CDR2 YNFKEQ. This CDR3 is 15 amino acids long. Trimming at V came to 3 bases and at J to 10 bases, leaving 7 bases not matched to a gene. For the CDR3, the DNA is TGTGCCAGCAGCCAGGAGGGACAGGGTCTATCACCCCTCCACTTT. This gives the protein CASSQEGQGLSPLHF.

In nucleotides, the CDR3 is TGTGCCTCGCACGGGGTGGCGACAGGTTATGGTGGCTACACCTTC. This sequence encodes CASHGVATGYGGYTF. The V gene is TRBV19, the J gene TRBJ1-2; tentatively, D is TRBD1 (6 bases). The CDR3 is 15 amino acids. The ends were cut back, 11 bases at V and 7 bases at J, with 26 bases in the middle. Germline V gene sequence: CDR1 LNHDA, CDR2 SQIVND (reference sequence).

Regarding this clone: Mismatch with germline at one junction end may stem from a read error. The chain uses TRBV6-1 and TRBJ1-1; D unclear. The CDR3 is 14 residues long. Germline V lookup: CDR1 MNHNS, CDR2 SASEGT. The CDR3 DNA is TGTGCCAGCGGTGAGGGAGGTGCGAACACTGAAGCTTTCTTT. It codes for CASGEGGANTEAFF.

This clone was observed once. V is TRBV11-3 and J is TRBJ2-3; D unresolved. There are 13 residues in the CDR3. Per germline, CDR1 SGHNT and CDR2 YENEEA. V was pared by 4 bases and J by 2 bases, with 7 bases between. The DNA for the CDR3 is TGTGCCAGCAGCTCACAGACCACAGATACGCAGTATTTT. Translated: CASSSQTTDTQYF.

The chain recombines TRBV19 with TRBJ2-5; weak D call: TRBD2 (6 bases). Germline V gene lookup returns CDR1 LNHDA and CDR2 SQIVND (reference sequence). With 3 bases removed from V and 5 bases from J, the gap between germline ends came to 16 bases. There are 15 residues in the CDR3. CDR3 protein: CASSMSPGEGETQYF. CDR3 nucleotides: TGTGCCAGTAGTATGTCCCCGGGAGAGGGGGAGACCCAGTACTTC.

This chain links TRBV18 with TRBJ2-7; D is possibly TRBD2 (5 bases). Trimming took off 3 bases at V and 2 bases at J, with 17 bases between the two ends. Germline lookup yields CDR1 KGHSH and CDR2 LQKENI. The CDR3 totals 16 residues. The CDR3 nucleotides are TGTGCCAGCTCACCGGAGAAACAGCTCGGGACCTACGAGCAGTACTTC. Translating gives CASSPEKQLGTYEQYF.

CDR3 sequence (DNA): TGTGCCAGCAGCGTAGAAGGGGGCGTAGGAAACACCATATATTTT. It codes for CASSVEGGVGNTIYF. The chain combines TRBV9 with TRBJ1-3; 7 bases are a match to TRBD1. The CDR3 has 15 amino acids. The germline gives CDR1 SGDLS, CDR2 YYNGEE. J gave up 4 bases and V 0 bases, and 4 bases lay outside the gene matches.

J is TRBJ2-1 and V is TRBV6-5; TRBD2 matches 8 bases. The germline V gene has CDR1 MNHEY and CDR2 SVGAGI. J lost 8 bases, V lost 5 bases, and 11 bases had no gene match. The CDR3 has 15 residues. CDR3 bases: TGTGCCAGCAGTAAATCTATTTACGGGGGGGATGAGCAGTTCTTC. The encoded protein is CASSKSIYGGDEQFF.

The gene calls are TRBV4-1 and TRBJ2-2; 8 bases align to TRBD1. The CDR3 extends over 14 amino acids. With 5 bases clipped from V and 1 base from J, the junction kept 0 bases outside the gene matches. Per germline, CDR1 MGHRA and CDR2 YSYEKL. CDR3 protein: CASSDRGNTGELFF. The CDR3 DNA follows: TGCGCCAGCAGCGACAGGGGGAACACCGGGGAGCTGTTTTTT.

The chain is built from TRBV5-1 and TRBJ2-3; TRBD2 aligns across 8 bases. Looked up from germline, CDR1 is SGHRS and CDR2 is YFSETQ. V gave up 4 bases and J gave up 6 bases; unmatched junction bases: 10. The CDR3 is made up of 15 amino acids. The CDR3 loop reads CASSPGGGSGDTQYF. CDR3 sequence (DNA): TGCGCCAGCAGCCCCGGCGGGGGGAGTGGTGATACGCAGTATTTT.

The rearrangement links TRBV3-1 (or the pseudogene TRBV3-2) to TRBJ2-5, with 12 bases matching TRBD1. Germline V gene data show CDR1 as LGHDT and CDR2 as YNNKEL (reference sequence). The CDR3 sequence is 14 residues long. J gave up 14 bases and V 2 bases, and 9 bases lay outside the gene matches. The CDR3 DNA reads TGTGCCAGCAGCCAATCCTCGTGGGACAGGGGGCCTTACTTC. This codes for CASSQSSWDRGPYF.

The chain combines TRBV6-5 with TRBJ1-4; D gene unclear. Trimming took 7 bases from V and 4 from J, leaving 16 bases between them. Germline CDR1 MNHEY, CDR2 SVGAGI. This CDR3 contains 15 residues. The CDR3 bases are TGTGCCAGCATTTCGAATACGGGGAGTAATGAAAAACTGTTTTTT. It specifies CASISNTGSNEKLFF.

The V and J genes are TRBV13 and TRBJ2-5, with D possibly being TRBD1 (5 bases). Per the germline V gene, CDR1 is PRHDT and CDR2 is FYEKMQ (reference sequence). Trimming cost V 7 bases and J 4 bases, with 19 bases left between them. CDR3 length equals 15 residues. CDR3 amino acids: CASTYPWQGRETQYF. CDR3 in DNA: TGTGCCAGCACCTACCCCTGGCAGGGAAGAGAGACCCAGTACTTC. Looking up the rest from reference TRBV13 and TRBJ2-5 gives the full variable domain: AAGVIQSPRHLIKEKRETATLKCYPIPRHDTVYWYQQGPGQDPQFLISFYEKMQSDKGSIPDRFSAQQFSDYHSELNMSSLELGDSALYFCASTYPWQGRETQYFGPGTRLLVL.

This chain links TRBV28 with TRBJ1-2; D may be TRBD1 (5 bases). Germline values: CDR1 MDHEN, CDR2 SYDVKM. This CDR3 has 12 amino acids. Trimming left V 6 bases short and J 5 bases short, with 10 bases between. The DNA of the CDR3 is TGTGCCAGCAGGCAGGGTGGGTATGGCTACACCTTC. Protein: CASRQGGYGYTF.

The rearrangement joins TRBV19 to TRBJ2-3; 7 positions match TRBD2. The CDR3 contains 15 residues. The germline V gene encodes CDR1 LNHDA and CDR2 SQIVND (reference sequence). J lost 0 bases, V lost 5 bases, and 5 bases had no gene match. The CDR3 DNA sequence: TGTGCCAGTAGTTGGGCTAGCGGAAGCACAGATACGCAGTATTTT. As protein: CASSWASGSTDTQYF.

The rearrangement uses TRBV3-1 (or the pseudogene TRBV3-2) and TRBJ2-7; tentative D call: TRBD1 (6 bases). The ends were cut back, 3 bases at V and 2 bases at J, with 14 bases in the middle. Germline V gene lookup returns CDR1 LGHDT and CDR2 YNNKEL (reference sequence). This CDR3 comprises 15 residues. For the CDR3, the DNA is TGTGCCAGCAGCCATAAACAGGGCGGCGCCTACGAGCAGTACGTC. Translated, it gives CASSHKQGGAYEQYV.

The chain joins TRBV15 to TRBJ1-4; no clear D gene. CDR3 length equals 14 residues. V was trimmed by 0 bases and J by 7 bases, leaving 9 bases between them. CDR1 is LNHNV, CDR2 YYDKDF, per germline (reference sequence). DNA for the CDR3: TGTGCCACCAGCAGAGATGGCGGCGGTGAAAAACTGTTTTTT. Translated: CATSRDGGGEKLFF. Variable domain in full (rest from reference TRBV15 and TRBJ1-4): DAMVIQNPRYQVTQFGKPVTLSCSQTLNHNVMYWYQQKSSQAPKLLFHYYDKDFNNEADTPDNFQSRRPNTSFCFLDIRSPGLGDTAMYLCATSRDGGGEKLFFGSGTQLSVL.

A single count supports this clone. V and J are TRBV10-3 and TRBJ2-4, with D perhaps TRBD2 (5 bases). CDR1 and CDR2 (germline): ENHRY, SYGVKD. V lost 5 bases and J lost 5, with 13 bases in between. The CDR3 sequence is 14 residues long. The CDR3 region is CAISHSLRENIQYF. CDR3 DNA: TGTGCCATCAGTCATAGTCTGCGGGAAAACATTCAGTACTTC.